This TCR beta chain was observed in a study of blood T cell repertoires in COVID-19. Study summary: Italy, Spain and the United States were the sources of the convalescent and acute COVID-19 samples. In each case, the material was cDNA or gDNA derived from T cells, B-cell-depleted T cells, or PBMCs.

Original processing methods: Nucleated cell counts were estimated from reference gene primer amplification. The data were produced by immunoSEQ multiplex PCR, yet TCRdb's version contains in-frame clones alone and is incomplete. The V and J calls and clone size were taken over from that table, and D and trimming were inferred from the DNA. The table includes 240,000 or so clones, approximately 85% detected once. Germline loops: CDR1 SGHRS, CDR2 YFSETQ. The CDR3 consists of 16 residues. V lost 0 bases to trimming and J lost 0 bases, with 9 bases between them. The source is a woman aged 60-70 years with active or convalescent COVID-19. V and J are TRBV5-1 and TRBJ2-2, with D maybe TRBD1 (6 bases). Specimen: peripheral blood. CDR3 amino acids: CASSLVSGANTGELFF. Written as DNA, the CDR3 is TGCGCCAGCAGCTTGGTGTCAGGGGCGAACACCGGGGAGCTGTTTTTT. The full variable domain, rest sourced from reference TRBV5-1 and TRBJ2-2, is KAGVTQTPRYLIKTRGQQVTLSCSPISGHRSVSWYQQTPGQGLQFLFEYFSETQRNKGNFPGRFSGRQFSNSRSEMNVSTLELGDSALYLCASSLVSGANTGELFFGEGSRLTVL.